Below, 8 T cell receptor beta chains from the same sample are listed, as sequenced in a study of OX40 agonist ivuxolimab in advanced cancers. The protocol was immunoSEQ multiplex PCR, while the TCRdb copy is restricted to in-frame clones and leaves out a portion. There are 35,000 to 40,000 clones in the sample; about 90% occur only once, and approximately 9.6% lies in the top ten. The source material was CD4+ or CD8+ T cells sorted from blood, sampled in a trial of the OX40 agonist ivuxolimab. Receptors were obtained from an adult with an advanced solid tumor such as melanoma, head and neck, liver or kidney cancer.

This clone ranks as medium-sized. The genes are TRBV4-1 and TRBJ1-2; no clear D gene. Germline V CDR1 and CDR2: MGHRA, YSYEKL. The CDR3 consists of 14 residues. V lost 4 bases, J lost 8 bases, and 17 bases lay in between. Here the CDR3 reads CASSPLLKRGGYTF. The DNA of the CDR3 is TGCGCCAGCAGCCCGCTACTTAAGCGGGGAGGCTACACCTTC.

The rearrangement uses TRBV11-2 and TRBJ2-7; D uncertain. The germline V gene encodes CDR1 SGHAT and CDR2 FQNNGV. V shed 5 bases and J shed 3 bases, with 14 bases lying between them. The CDR3 covers 14 residues. CDR3 amino acids: CASSPSPADYEQYV. The CDR3 DNA sequence: TGTGCCAGCAGCCCGAGCCCGGCCGACTACGAGCAGTACGTC.

The CDR3 is CASSLTHQETQYF. The CDR3 DNA sequence: TGTGCCAGCAGCTTAACTCATCAAGAGACCCAGTACTTC. This chain connects TRBV7-3 to TRBJ2-5; D call uncertain. Germline values: CDR1 SGHTA, CDR2 FQGTGA. The CDR3 runs to 13 residues. The germline V and J ends were trimmed by 0 bases and 2 bases, with 4 bases remaining between them.

The chain employs TRBV28 and TRBJ1-1; tentatively, D is TRBD1 (5 bases). V shed 7 bases and J shed 6 bases, with 9 bases lying between them. Per germline, CDR1 MDHEN and CDR2 SYDVKM. The CDR3 consists of 11 residues. CDR3: CASNLGPEAFF. CDR3 bases: TGTGCCAGCAACTTGGGGCCTGAAGCTTTCTTT.

The chain employs TRBV12-5 and TRBJ2-1; either TRBD1 or TRBD2 may supply D (5 bases each). V was clipped by 4 bases and J by 8 bases, with 15 bases between them. This CDR3 spans 14 amino acids. In germline, CDR1 is LGHNT, CDR2 FRNRAP. The CDR3 is CASGWGTLGDEQFF. CDR3 coding DNA: TGTGCTAGTGGTTGGGGGACCCTTGGAGATGAGCAGTTCTTC. The variable domain in full, with the rest retrieved from reference TRBV12-5 and TRBJ2-1, is DARVTQTPRHKVTEMGQEVTMRCQPILGHNTVFWYRQTMMQGLELLAYFRNRAPLDDSGMPKDRFSAEMPDATLATLKIQPSEPRDSAVYFCASGWGTLGDEQFFGPGTRLTVL.

The chain uses TRBV2 and TRBJ2-3; D is undetermined. V gave up 5 bases and J gave up 4 bases, with 7 bases separating them. The CDR3 consists of 12 residues. The germline V gene encodes CDR1 SNHLY and CDR2 FYNNEI. CDR3 DNA: TGTGCCAGCAGTCCCCGCCCAGATACGCAGTATTTT. Translation gives CASSPRPDTQYF.

This chain connects TRBV28 to TRBJ2-3, with D unclear. This CDR3 has 15 amino acids. V dropped 1 base and J dropped 0 bases, with 8 bases sitting between them. CDR1 is MDHEN and CDR2 is SYDVKM in the germline V gene. The CDR3 spells CASSLSHFSTDTQYF. In nucleotides, the CDR3 is TGTGCCAGCAGTTTATCACACTTTAGCACAGATACGCAGTATTTT.

The chain couples TRBV9 to TRBJ2-3; TRBD2 aligns across 7 bases. The CDR3 extends over 15 amino acids. V lost 4 bases to trimming and J lost 2 bases; unmatched junction nucleotides: 7. In germline, CDR1 is SGDLS, CDR2 YYNGEE. CDR3 coding DNA: TGTGCCAGCAGCCATAGCGGGTCCTTCACAGATACGCAGTATTTT. This codes for CASSHSGSFTDTQYF.